In its sample, the clone carrying this T cell receptor (beta chain) was seen many times. This entry is derived from a study of T cells after yellow fever vaccination. A single record per CDR3 protein comes from TCRdb applying MiXCR to the 5' RACE reads. Here the sample spans roughly 32,000 distinct CDR3 sequences, less than 8.5% being singletons. The V end lost 8 bases, the J end lost 1 base, and 16 bases lay between the germline ends. The CDR3 is made up of 15 amino acids. The chain combines TRBV12-3 or TRBV12-4 with TRBJ2-3, with D maybe TRBD2 (6 bases). The receptor's source is a man between 18 and 29 years old who received the YFV17D yellow fever vaccine. This material consisted of PBMCs, either bulk or a sorted T-cell subset (CD4+, CD8+, memory, or dextramer-sorted; not recorded which), taken on the day of the first yellow fever vaccination. The CDR3 spells CASGRPGGGTDTQYF. The CDR3 bases are TGTGCCAGCGGGAGACCAGGCGGGGGCACAGATACGCAGTATTTT.